This T cell receptor (beta chain) was identified in a study of T cell repertoires in cytomegalovirus infection. Study as a whole: An indication of both CMV infection and matching HLA type came from public TCR beta signatures.

This clonotype was picked up one time. The target antigen is unknown. The CDR3 runs to 15 residues. Germline V gene sequence: CDR1 MNHNS, CDR2 SASEGT. V dropped 10 bases and J dropped 4; count of bases not matched to a gene: 7. From the reads, TCRdb called clonotypes with MiXCR, one entry per CDR3 protein. The data hold approximately 500,000 distinct CDR3 sequences, with more than 15% observed a single time. Points from the study as a whole: Cumulated frequencies of public TCR beta families served to identify carriers of CMV plus the relevant HLA. Dominant in the ex vivo response were TCR beta clonotypes restricted by HLA-C and specific for CMV.

This TCR derives from a human donor in good health (CMV status not recorded). Some clones in this sample may be carry-over from other donors' samples. Specimen: CD8+ T cells from PBMCs. V is TRBV6-1 and J is TRBJ2-5; TRBD2 matches 15 bases. CDR3 bases: TGTGCCATCAGGACTAGCGGGGGGGCCGGAGAGACCCAGTACTTC. Translating it yields CAIRTSGGAGETQYF.